The TCR beta chain described here comes from a study of technical replicates of blood from a few donors. The table came from immunoSEQ multiplex PCR; TCRdb's copy has only in-frame clones and leaves some out. The data show about 88,000 clones, roughly 92% seen once. The CDR3 extends over 18 amino acids. Germline lookup yields CDR1 SGHAT and CDR2 FQNNGV. Losses at the gene ends were 3 bases for V and 7 bases for J; bases not matched to a gene: 14. V and J are TRBV11-2 and TRBJ2-3, with 12 positions matching TRBD1. What was sequenced was T cells isolated from PBMCs. The receptor's source is a human donor in good health. CDR3 nucleotides: TGTGCCAGCAGCTTGTCGACGTTCGGGGGACAGGGGGCTAATACGCAGTATTTT. Translation: CASSLSTFGGQGANTQYF.